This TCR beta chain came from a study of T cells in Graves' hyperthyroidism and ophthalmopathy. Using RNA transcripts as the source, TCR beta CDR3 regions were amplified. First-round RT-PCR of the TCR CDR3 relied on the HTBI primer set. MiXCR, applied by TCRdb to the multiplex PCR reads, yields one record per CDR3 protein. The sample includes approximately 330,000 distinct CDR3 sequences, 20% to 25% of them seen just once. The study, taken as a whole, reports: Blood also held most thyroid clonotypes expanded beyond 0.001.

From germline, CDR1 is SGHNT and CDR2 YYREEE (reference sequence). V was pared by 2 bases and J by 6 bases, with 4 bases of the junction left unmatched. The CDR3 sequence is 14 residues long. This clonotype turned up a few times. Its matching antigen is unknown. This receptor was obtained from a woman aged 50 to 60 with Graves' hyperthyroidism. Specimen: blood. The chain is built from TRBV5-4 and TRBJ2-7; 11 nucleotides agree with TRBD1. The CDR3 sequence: CASSLGTGGSEQYF. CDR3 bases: TGTGCCAGCAGCTTAGGGACAGGGGGTTCCGAGCAGTACTTC.